The rows below give T cell receptor beta chains drawn from one sample of a study of shared clonotypes between healthy human individuals. The assay was immunoSEQ multiplex PCR, and TCRdb's table has in-frame clones only and misses some. The sample lists about 480,000 clones; 75% to 80% were seen once. The sequenced sample was PBMCs. These receptors were taken from a woman in her thirties or forties in good health. Some clones in this sample may be carry-over from other donors' samples. The CDR3 runs from the conserved cysteine through the conserved F or W. The D gene is left open where the match is weak. Clone size, where shown, is once, few, many, or a class for clones that have expanded.

TGTGCCAGCAGCCCGACAGGGGGAAGGGCCGGGGAGCTGTTTTTT	CASSPTGGRAGELFF	TRBJ2-2	TRBV7-3	.	TRBD1
TGTGCCAGCAGTGAGATTGGCTACGAGCAGTACTTC	CASSEIGYEQYF	TRBJ2-7	TRBV6-1	once	.
TGCAGCGTTGACTATACCCAAGAGACCCAGTACTTC	CSVDYTQETQYF	TRBJ2-5	TRBV29-1	.	.
TGCAGCGTTGAAGGGGCCCGAGGCGGCACAGATACGCAGTATTTT	CSVEGARGGTDTQYF	TRBJ2-3	TRBV29-1	few	.
TGTGCCAGCAGCTTAGCGCTAGGGGAAACTGGAAACACCATATATTTT	CASSLALGETGNTIYF	TRBJ1-3	TRBV7-9	.	.
TGTGCCAGTACCCTAGCGGGAGGGGACAATGAGCAGTTCTTC	CASTLAGGDNEQFF	TRBJ2-1	TRBV6-5	once	TRBD2
TGCGCCAGCAGCTTGAGACTAGCCACCGGGGAGCTGTTTTTT	CASSLRLATGELFF	TRBJ2-2	TRBV5-1	.	TRBD2
TGTGCCAGCTCACCACGCCAGGCGTACGAGCAGTACTTC	CASSPRQAYEQYF	TRBJ2-7	TRBV18	once	.
TGTGCCAGCAGTGCCACGGAAAACTATGGCTACACCTTC	CASSATENYGYTF	TRBJ1-2	TRBV28	.	.
TGCGCCAGCAGCCAAAACCTAGGACAGGAGTTCACTGAAGCTTTCTTT	CASSQNLGQEFTEAFF	TRBJ1-1	TRBV5-1	.	TRBD1
TGTGCCACCAGCAGATCCGGGACACTGGTTTATGAAAAACTGTTTTTT	CATSRSGTLVYEKLFF	TRBJ1-4	TRBV15	.	.
TGTGCCAGCAGCTTGACAGGGGCCGGGGAGCTGTTTTTT	CASSLTGAGELFF	TRBJ2-2	TRBV7-7	.	TRBD1
TGTGCCAGCTCACCTACCCAGGGACTAGCGGGCGAGCAGTACTTC	CASSPTQGLAGEQYF	TRBJ2-7	TRBV18	many	TRBD2
TGTGCCAGCAGCCAACAGGTTATTTCGGAAAAACTGTTTTTT	CASSQQVISEKLFF	TRBJ1-4	TRBV6-5	.	.
TGTGCCAGCAGTCGAAGCTCCTACGAGCAGTACTTC	CASSRSSYEQYF	TRBJ2-7	TRBV14	.	.
TGTGCCAGCATGCCACAGGTTAACACCGGGGAGCTGTTTTTT	CASMPQVNTGELFF	TRBJ2-2	TRBV11-2	few	.
TGTGCCAGTACCCCAGGGCAGCCAGGAAACACCATATATTTT	CASTPGQPGNTIYF	TRBJ1-3	TRBV19	.	.
TGTGCCAGCAGCCACACAGATACGCAGTATTTT	CASSHTDTQYF	TRBJ2-3	TRBV5-6	.	.
TGTGCCAGCAGTAAGACTAGCGGGAGGTCTCTTTACCGGGAGCTGTTTTTT	CASSKTSGRSLYRELFF	TRBJ2-2	TRBV2	.	TRBD2
TGTGCCAGCAGCCCGACACAGAGCTCCTACGAGCAGTACTTC	CASSPTQSSYEQYF	TRBJ2-7	TRBV7-8	few	.
TGTGCCAGCAGCCCAGGCGCTAGCGGTTACAATGAGCAGTTCTTC	CASSPGASGYNEQFF	TRBJ2-1	TRBV11-2	.	TRBD2
TGTGCCAGCAGCTTAGATGGGGGGCTTACAGATACGCAGTATTTT	CASSLDGGLTDTQYF	TRBJ2-3	TRBV7-2	once	.
TGTGCCAGCTCACCACCGATCGTTTTGCGGGGCGAGCAGTACTTC	CASSPPIVLRGEQYF	TRBJ2-7	TRBV18	once	.
TGCGCCAGCAGCCCGATCCAAGGCACATACGAGCAGTACTTC	CASSPIQGTYEQYF	TRBJ2-7	TRBV5-1	.	.
TGTGCCAGTAAGGGCTTACAGGGTCAAAACACCATATATTTT	CASKGLQGQNTIYF	TRBJ1-3	TRBV19	.	.
TGTGCCAGCAGCCCACCCTCAAAAAGGACAGGGGAGGTAAGTAGGCCCTACGAGCAGTACTTC	CASSPPSKRTGEVSRPYEQYF	TRBJ2-7	TRBV13	.	TRBD1
TGTGCCAGCAGCATACCCACCGGGACAGGGTTTGGCTACACCTTC	CASSIPTGTGFGYTF	TRBJ1-2	TRBV5-6	.	TRBD1
TGTGCCACCAGCAGACCGAGCGGGGGCCGACCGTACAATGAGCAGTTCTTC	CATSRPSGGRPYNEQFF	TRBJ2-1	TRBV15	.	TRBD2
TGTGCCAGCAGCTTACGGTCGCTAGACTCCGAGCAGTACTTC	CASSLRSLDSEQYF	TRBJ2-7	TRBV7-8	.	.
TGTGCCACCAGCAGAGGACGTCTGAACACTGAAGCTTTCTTT	CATSRGRLNTEAFF	TRBJ1-1	TRBV15	few	.
TGCGCCAGCAGCCAAGCTTCTAGCGGGAACCAAGAGACCCAGTACTTC	CASSQASSGNQETQYF	TRBJ2-5	TRBV4-1	few	TRBD2
TGTGCCAGCAGCGTCCGACAGGGGAATCAGCCCCAGCATTTT	CASSVRQGNQPQHF	TRBJ1-5	TRBV7-8	.	TRBD1